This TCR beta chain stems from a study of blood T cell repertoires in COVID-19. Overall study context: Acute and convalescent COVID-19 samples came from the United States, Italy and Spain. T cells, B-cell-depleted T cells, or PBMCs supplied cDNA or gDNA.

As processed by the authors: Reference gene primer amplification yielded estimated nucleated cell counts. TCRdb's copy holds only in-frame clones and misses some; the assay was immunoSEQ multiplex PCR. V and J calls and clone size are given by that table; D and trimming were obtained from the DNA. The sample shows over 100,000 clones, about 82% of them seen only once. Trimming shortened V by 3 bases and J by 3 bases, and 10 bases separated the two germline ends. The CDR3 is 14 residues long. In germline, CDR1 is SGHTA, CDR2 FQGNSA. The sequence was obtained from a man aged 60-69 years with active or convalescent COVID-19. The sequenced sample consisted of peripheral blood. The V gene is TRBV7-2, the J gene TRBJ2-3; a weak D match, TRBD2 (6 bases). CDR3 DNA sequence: TGTGCCAGCAGCTTTCTAGCGACTACAGATACGCAGTATTTT. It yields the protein CASSFLATTDTQYF.